One and the same sample provided the 11 T cell receptor beta chains below, sequenced in a study of T cell repertoires in cytomegalovirus infection. MiXCR was run by TCRdb on the reads, yielding one entry per CDR3 protein. Found here are 150,000 to 200,000 distinct CDR3 sequences, 15% to 20% of them singletons; the top ten hold around a sixth. Material for sequencing was CD8+ T cells from PBMCs. The receptors here all came from a human donor in good health (CMV status not recorded). Some clones in this sample may be carry-over from other donors' samples.

This clonotype was counted a few times. This chain joins TRBV6-8 and TRBJ2-7; 8 bases map to TRBD2. This CDR3 is built from 14 residues. Per the germline V gene, CDR1 is MNHGY and CDR2 is SAAAGT. V lost 2 bases to trimming and J lost 5 bases; unmatched junction nucleotides: 5. CDR3 loop: CASSYGAGEDEQYF. The CDR3 coding sequence is TGTGCCAGCAGTTACGGAGCGGGAGAGGACGAGCAGTACTTC.

This clonotype was counted only a few times. V gene TRBV7-9 combines with J gene TRBJ2-1; the D gene is possibly TRBD2 (6 bases). V lost 5 bases, J lost 5 bases, and 13 bases lay in between. CDR1 is SEHNR and CDR2 is FQNEAQ in the germline V gene (reference sequence). The CDR3 runs 14 residues. The CDR3 DNA sequence: TGTGCCAGCAGCCCGGCAGGAGGGAACAATGAGCAGTTCTTC. It is translated as CASSPAGGNNEQFF.

This clonotype turned up a few times. This chain joins TRBV29-1 and TRBJ2-1; tentatively, D is TRBD2 (6 bases). Germline V gene sequence: CDR1 SQVTM, CDR2 ANQGSEA. V gave up 1 base and J gave up 0 bases, with 13 bases separating them. The CDR3 is made up of 16 amino acids. CDR3 sequence reads: CSVEGSSGASYNEQFF. DNA of the CDR3: TGCAGCGTTGAAGGGAGTTCGGGAGCCTCCTACAATGAGCAGTTCTTC.

CDR3 in amino acids: CASSPGFRAEAFF. The CDR3 bases are TGTGCCAGCTCACCAGGCTTTAGGGCTGAAGCTTTCTTT. V usage is TRBV18 and J usage is TRBJ1-1; D gene ambiguous. V shed 2 bases and J shed 6 bases, with 10 bases lying between them. Germline CDR1 is KGHSH and CDR2 is LQKENI. This CDR3 is 13 amino acids long. Filled out from reference TRBV18 and TRBJ1-1, the complete variable domain reads NAGVMQNPRHLVRRRGQEARLRCSPMKGHSHVYWYRQLPEEGLKFMVYLQKENIIDESGMPKERFSAEFPKEGPSILRIQQVVRGDSAAYFCASSPGFRAEAFFGQGTRLTVV.

The chain employs TRBV19 and TRBJ2-1; D possibly corresponds to TRBD2 (6 bases). The CDR3 runs 15 residues. Germline V gene data show CDR1 as LNHDA and CDR2 as SQIVND (reference sequence). Between the trimmed V and J ends, which lost 2 bases and 2 bases, there was a span of 10 bases. The CDR3 DNA sequence: TGTGCCAGTAGTATAAATAGCGGACCCTACAATGAGCAGTTCTTC. It yields the protein CASSINSGPYNEQFF. Filled out from reference TRBV19 and TRBJ2-1, the complete variable domain reads DGGITQSPKYLFRKEGQNVTLSCEQNLNHDAMYWYRQDPGQGLRLIYYSQIVNDFQKGDIAEGYSVSREKKESFPLTVTSAQKNPTAFYLCASSINSGPYNEQFFGPGTRLTVL.

Comments on this clonotype: A much larger clonotype is one base distant, so this may be a read error. Likely a read error: the CDR3 ends without its conserved phenylalanine or tryptophan. The genes are TRBV12-3 or TRBV12-4 and TRBJ1-2, with D perhaps matching TRBD1 (5 bases). The CDR3 spans 15 residues. Deletions cut 1 base from V and 7 bases from J, with 16 bases between. The chain's CDR3 is CASSLEPRDRSGYTL. The CDR3 coding sequence is TGTGCCAGCAGTTTAGAGCCCAGGGATCGGTCTGGCTACACCTTG.

V is TRBV7-2 and J is TRBJ2-5, with D unclear. CDR1 is SGHTA and CDR2 is FQGNSA in the germline V gene. V was clipped by 1 base and J by 5 bases, with 11 bases between them. The CDR3 covers 14 residues. CDR3 sequence: CASSLERVRETQYF. CDR3 in DNA: TGTGCCAGCAGCTTAGAAAGGGTACGGGAGACCCAGTACTTC.

V and J are TRBV20-1 and TRBJ2-1, with 8 bases fitting TRBD2. The J segment lost 7 bases and the V segment lost 3 bases, leaving 11 bases of the junction unmatched. The germline V gene has CDR1 DFQATT and CDR2 SNEGSKA (reference sequence). CDR3 length: 15 amino acids. DNA for the CDR3: TGCAGTGCTAGCGAGCGGGAGATAGTCAGGAATGAGCAGTTCTTC. Translating gives CSASEREIVRNEQFF.

This clonotype was counted a few times. The genes are TRBV6-2 or TRBV6-3 and TRBJ1-3, with 9 bases identical to TRBD1. There are 19 residues in the CDR3. The V and J ends lost 0 bases and 3 bases, in that order; junction bases with no gene match: 12. CDR1 and CDR2 (germline): MNHEY, SVGEGT. CDR3 DNA sequence: TGTGCCAGCAGTTACTCGAACCCGGACAGGGGAGGATTTGGAAACACCATATATTTT. This gives the protein CASSYSNPDRGGFGNTIYF.

This clonotype appeared many times. V and J are TRBV13 and TRBJ2-1; TRBD2 might be the D (5 bases). V gave up 2 bases and J gave up 10 bases, with 6 bases separating them. The CDR3 extends over 11 amino acids. Germline V gene data show CDR1 as PRHDT and CDR2 as FYEKMQ (reference sequence). The CDR3 loop is CASSLREEQFF. CDR3 DNA: TGTGCCAGCAGCTTAAGGGAGGAGCAGTTCTTC.

About this clonotype: One end of the junction is discordant with germline, which a read error may explain. V and J are TRBV7-8 and TRBJ1-1; D ambiguous. Germline V gives CDR1 SGHVS, CDR2 FQNEAQ. The length of the CDR3 is 12 residues. The CDR3 DNA sequence: TGTGCCATCAGCTTCCCGGGCACTGAAGCTTTCTTT. Amino acid sequence: CAISFPGTEAFF.